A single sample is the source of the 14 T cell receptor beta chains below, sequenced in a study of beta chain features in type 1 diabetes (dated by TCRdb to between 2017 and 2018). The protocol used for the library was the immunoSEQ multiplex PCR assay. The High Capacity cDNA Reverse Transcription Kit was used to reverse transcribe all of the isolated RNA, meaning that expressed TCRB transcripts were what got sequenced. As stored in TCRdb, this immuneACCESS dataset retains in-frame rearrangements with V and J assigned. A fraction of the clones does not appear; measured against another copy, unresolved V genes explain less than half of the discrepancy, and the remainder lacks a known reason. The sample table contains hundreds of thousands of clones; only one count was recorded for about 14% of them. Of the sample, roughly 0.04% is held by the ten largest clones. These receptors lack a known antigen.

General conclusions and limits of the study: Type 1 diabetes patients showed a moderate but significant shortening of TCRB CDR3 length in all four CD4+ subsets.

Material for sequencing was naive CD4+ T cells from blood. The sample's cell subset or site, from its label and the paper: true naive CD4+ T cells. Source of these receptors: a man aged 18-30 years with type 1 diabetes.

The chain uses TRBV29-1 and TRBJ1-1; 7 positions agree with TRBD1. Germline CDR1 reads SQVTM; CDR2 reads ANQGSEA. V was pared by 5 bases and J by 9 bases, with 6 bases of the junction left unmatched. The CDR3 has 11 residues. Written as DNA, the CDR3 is TGCAGCGTTCGGGACAGCGGGCAAGCTTTCTTT. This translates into CSVRDSGQAFF.

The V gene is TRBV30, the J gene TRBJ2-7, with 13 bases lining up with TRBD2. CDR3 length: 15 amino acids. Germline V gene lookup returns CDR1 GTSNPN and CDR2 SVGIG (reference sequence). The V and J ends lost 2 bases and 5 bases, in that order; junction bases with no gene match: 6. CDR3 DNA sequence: TGTGCCTGGAGTATCGGGACTAGCGGGGTCAACGAGCAGTACTTC. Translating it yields CAWSIGTSGVNEQYF.

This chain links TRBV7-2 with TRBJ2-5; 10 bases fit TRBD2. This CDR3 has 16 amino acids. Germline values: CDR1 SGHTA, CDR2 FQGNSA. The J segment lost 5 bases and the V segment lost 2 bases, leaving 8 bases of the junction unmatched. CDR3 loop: CASSLRSGGAGETQYF. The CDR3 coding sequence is TGTGCCAGCAGCTTACGGAGCGGGGGGGCCGGTGAGACCCAGTACTTC.

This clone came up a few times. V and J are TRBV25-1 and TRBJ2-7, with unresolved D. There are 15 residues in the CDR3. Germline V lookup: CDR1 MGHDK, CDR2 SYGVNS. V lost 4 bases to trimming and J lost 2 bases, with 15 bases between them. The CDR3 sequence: CASSVSTALTYEQYF. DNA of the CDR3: TGTGCCAGCAGTGTTTCGACGGCCCTCACCTACGAGCAGTACTTC.

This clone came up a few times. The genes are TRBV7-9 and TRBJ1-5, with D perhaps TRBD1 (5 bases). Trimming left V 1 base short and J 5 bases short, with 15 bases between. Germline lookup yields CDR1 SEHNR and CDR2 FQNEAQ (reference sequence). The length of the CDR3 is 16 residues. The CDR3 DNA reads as TGTGCCAGCAGCTTAGAGCCCCAGGGAGGGCATCAGCCCCAGCATTTT. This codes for CASSLEPQGGHQPQHF.

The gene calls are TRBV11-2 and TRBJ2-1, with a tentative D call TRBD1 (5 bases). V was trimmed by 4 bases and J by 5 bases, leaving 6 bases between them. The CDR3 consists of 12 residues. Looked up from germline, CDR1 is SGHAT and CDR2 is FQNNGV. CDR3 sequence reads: CASSSRDNEQFF. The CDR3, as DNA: TGTGCCAGCAGCTCCAGGGACAATGAGCAGTTCTTC.

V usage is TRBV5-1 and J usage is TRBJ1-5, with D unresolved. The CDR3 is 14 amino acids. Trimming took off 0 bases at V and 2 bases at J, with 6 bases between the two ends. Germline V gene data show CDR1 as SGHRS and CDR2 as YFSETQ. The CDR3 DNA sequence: TGCGCCAGCAGCTTGGAGGGCCGCAATCAGCCCCAGCATTTT. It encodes CASSLEGRNQPQHF.

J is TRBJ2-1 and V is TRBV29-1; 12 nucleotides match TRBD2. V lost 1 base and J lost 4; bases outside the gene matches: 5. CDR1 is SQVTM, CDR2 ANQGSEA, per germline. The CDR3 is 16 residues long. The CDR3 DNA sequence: TGCAGCGTTGAAGGGACTAGCGGGATAAAGTACAATGAGCAGTTCTTC. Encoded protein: CSVEGTSGIKYNEQFF.

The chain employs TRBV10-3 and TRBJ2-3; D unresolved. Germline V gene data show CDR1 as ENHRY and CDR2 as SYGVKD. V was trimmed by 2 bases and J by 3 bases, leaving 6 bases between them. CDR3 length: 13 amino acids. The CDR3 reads CAISEGLTDTQYF. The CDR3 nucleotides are TGTGCCATCAGTGAGGGCTTGACAGATACGCAGTATTTT.

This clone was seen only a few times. For the CDR3, the DNA is TGTGCCACCAGCGTCGCCCTAGCGGGGTACAATGAGCAGTTCTTC. Its protein is CATSVALAGYNEQFF. The chain has TRBV15 and TRBJ2-1, with 9 positions matching TRBD2. Germline CDR1 reads LNHNV; CDR2 reads YYDKDF (reference sequence). The CDR3 is made up of 15 amino acids. J was trimmed by 4 bases and V by 5 bases; bases with no gene match: 6.

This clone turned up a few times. The CDR3: CASSLAAGGPYNEQFF. CDR3 DNA sequence: TGTGCCAGCAGCTTAGCGGCGGGCGGCCCCTACAATGAGCAGTTCTTC. The chain uses TRBV7-2 and TRBJ2-1; D might be TRBD2 (5 bases). CDR3 length equals 16 residues. Trimming stripped 0 bases from V and 2 bases from J, with 11 bases between. Germline-derived CDR1 and CDR2 are SGHTA and FQGNSA. The full variable domain, rest sourced from reference TRBV7-2 and TRBJ2-1, is GAGVSQSPSNKVTEKGKDVELRCDPISGHTALYWYRQSLGQGLEFLIYFQGNSAPDKSGLPSDRFSAERTGGSVSTLTIQRTQQEDSAVYLCASSLAAGGPYNEQFFGPGTRLTVL.

The CDR3 DNA reads TGTGCCTGGAGTGTGGCACTAGCGGCTTACAATGAGCAGTTCTTC. Its translation is CAWSVALAAYNEQFF. This chain connects TRBV30 to TRBJ2-1, with 8 nucleotides matching TRBD2. CDR3 length equals 15 residues. Germline CDR1 is GTSNPN and CDR2 is SVGIG (reference sequence). V lost 0 bases to trimming and J lost 4 bases; unmatched junction nucleotides: 5. Supplemented by reference TRBV30 and TRBJ2-1, the full variable domain reads SQTIHQWPATLVQPVGSPLSLECTVEGTSNPNLYWYRQAAGRGLQLLFYSVGIGQISSEVPQNLSASRPQDRQFILSSKKLLLSDSGFYLCAWSVALAAYNEQFFGPGTRLTVL.

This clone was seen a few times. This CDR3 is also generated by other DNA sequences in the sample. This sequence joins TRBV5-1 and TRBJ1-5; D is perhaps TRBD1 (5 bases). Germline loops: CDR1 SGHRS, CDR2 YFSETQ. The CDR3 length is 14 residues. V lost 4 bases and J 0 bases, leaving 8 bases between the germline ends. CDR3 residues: CASSPTGSNQPQHF. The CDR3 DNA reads TGCGCCAGCAGCCCAACAGGTAGCAATCAGCCCCAGCATTTT.

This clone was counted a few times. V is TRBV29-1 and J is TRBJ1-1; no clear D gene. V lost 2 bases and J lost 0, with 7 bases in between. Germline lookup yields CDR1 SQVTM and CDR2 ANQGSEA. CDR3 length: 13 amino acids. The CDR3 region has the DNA TGCAGCGTTGAAACCCGGATGAACACTGAAGCTTTCTTT. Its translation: CSVETRMNTEAFF.